This T cell receptor beta chain was sequenced for a study of vaccination effects on CD4 cells after COVID-19 (dated by TCRdb to the early 2020s). Notes on the research overall: Two doses of either the BNT162b2 or the mRNA-1273 mRNA SARS-CoV-2 vaccine were administered to participants. SARS-CoV-2 spike-specific CD4+ TCR repertoires were compared before and after mRNA vaccination in COVID-19 convalescent patients and in infection-naive vaccine recipients. Altogether, some ten COVID-19 convalescent patients and several SARS-CoV-2-naive healthy vaccine recipients made up the full study. In the study, cultures from other donors were sequenced using the Oncomine TCR Beta short-read assay on an Illumina iSeq 100. Overall study outcomes, separate from this receptor: In healthy vaccine recipients, vaccine-induced clones were almost all SARS-CoV-2 mono-reactive, with only 1 of 255 cross-reactive with common cold coronaviruses. Only a small number of convalescent patients were included, and no early post-infection timepoints were available, which limited the study. Both infection-induced and vaccine-induced clones contracted markedly at late post-vaccination timepoints, which is consistent with waning T cell responses.

Taken from the germline V gene, the CDR1 and CDR2 loops are SGHRS and YFSETQ. Trimming removed 0 bases from V and 1 base from J, leaving 10 bases between the germline ends. Its CDR3 holds 15 amino acids, cysteine through phenylalanine. Here the CDR3 DNA is all that survives: 45 bases in frame from base 1. Worth noting for this clone: Its specific antigen is unknown. Base qualities are not recorded, but no much larger clone differs from it by a single base.

To identify antigen-specific CD4+ T cell clonotypes by their expansion, the ViraFEST assay first stimulated PBMC with viral peptide pools and then applied TCR sequencing. After 10 days of culture, CD4+ T cells were isolated with the EasySep CD4+ T cell isolation kit. Negative nucleocapsid antibody results before and after vaccination confirmed that the healthy vaccine recipients had no prior SARS-CoV-2 infection. Some 2 million PBMC per well were cultured in IMDM with about 4.8% human AB serum, 7.5 to 10 IU/ml IL-2 and gentamicin, plus 10 ug/ml peptides. On days 3 and 7, half of the culture medium was replaced with fresh IL-2-containing medium. Each peptide stimulation condition was cultured in triplicate wells unless otherwise noted. PBMC were separated from whole blood using Ficoll-Paque Plus gradient centrifugation and were then either cryopreserved at -140C or used fresh. The spike proteins of SARS-CoV-2 and of the common cold coronaviruses HCoV-NL63, HCoV-OC43 and HCoV-229E were spanned by overlapping peptide pools. The QIAamp micro DNA kit was used to extract genomic DNA from the cultured CD4+ T cells.

The receptor library was made with the immunoSEQ multiplex PCR assay. DNA from the cultured, isolated CD4+ T cells was subjected to TCR beta CDR3 sequencing. Regarding the original processing steps: Non-productive TCR sequences were removed, reads were trimmed to the CDR3 region, and CDR3s of at least 7 amino acids were retained. Antigen-specific clonotypes were identified using the MANAFEST web app by comparison of expansion in peptide wells against reference cultures. For clones to be considered positive, expansion at FDR<0.05 versus reference and all other wells, an odds ratio above 5, and a frequency above 0.1% in two replicate wells were required. A clonotype was called cross-reactive if it was significantly expanded both in SARS-CoV-2 spike wells and in at least one common cold coronavirus spike condition. CDR3 similarity was assessed by Levenshtein distance using the stringdist R package, and unrooted trees were constructed with ape in R 3.6.1. TCRdb holds this immuneACCESS table with in-frame rearrangements only. Some clones are missing; in checked studies, unresolved V genes explain under half, and the rest has no known cause. The V and J calls and clone size are taken from that table; D and trimming were inferred from the DNA. In all, the sample holds some 65,000 clones, and roughly three quarters of those were seen once. Around 2.7% of the sample rests with the top ten.

The receptor's source is a human donor who received a COVID-19 vaccine. Material: CD4+ T cells from PBMCs cultured with HCoV-NL63 spike peptides, obtained before COVID-19 vaccination. What this sample's cell subset or site label stands for: HCoV-NL63 spike overlapping peptide pool stimulation. Recombination joined TRBV5-1 with TRBJ2-5, with no reliable assignment of the D segment. CDR3 protein: CASSLGTSFQETQYF. The DNA sequence is TGCGCCAGCAGCTTGGGCACCTCCTTCCAAGAGACCCAGTACTTC.